What follows is one T cell receptor (beta chain) and its context. What it binds is not known. TCRdb processed the reads anew with MiXCR; each CDR3 protein has one entry. The table includes around 95,000 distinct CDR3 sequences, over 25% detected once. These data are taken from a study of T cell repertoires in cytomegalovirus infection. The overall study: TCR beta signatures that were public indicated CMV infection and matching HLA type.

The germline CDR1 and CDR2 sequences are MNHGY and SAAAGT. V was pared by 4 bases and J by 4 bases, with 8 bases of the junction left unmatched. This CDR3 region has 15 residues. General study results and limits: There were carriers of CMV plus the relevant HLA, and cumulative public TCR beta family frequency identified them. CMV-specific TCR beta clonotypes restricted by HLA-C were the ones dominating the ex vivo response.

The receptor's source is a human donor in good health (CMV status not recorded). Some clones in this sample may be carry-over from other donors' samples. The sequenced sample was CD8+ T cells from cultured PBMCs, obtained from culture after CMV antigen stimulation. The chain links TRBV6-8 to TRBJ1-1; 8 bases agree with TRBD1. The CDR3, as DNA: TGTGCCAGCAGTTCCTTGGGACAGGAGGGCACTGAAGCTTTCTTT. Translation gives CASSSLGQEGTEAFF.